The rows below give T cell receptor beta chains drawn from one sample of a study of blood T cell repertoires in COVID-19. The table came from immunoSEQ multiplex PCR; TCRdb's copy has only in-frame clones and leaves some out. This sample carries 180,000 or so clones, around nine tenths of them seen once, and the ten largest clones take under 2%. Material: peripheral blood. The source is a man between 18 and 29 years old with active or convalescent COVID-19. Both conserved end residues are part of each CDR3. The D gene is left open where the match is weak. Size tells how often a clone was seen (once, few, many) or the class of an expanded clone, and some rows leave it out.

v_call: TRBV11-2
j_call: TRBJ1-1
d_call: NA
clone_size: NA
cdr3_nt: TGTGCCAGCAGAGAACCACAGCTGAACACTGAAGCTTTCTTT
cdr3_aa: CASREPQLNTEAFF

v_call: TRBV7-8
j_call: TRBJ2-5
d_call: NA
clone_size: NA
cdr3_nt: TGTGCCAGCAGCTTAGAGTTCGGCAGGGCCCAGTACTTC
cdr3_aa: CASSLEFGRAQYF

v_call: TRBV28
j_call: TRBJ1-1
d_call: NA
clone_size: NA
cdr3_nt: TGTGCCAGCAGCCAGGTCGGGGGGAACACTGAAGCTTTCTTT
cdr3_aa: CASSQVGGNTEAFF

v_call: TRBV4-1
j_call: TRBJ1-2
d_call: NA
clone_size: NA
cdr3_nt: TGCGCCAGCAGCCAAGGGGGACTCTATGGCTACACCTTC
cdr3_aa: CASSQGGLYGYTF

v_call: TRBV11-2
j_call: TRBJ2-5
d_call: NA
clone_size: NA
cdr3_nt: TGTGCCAGCAGCTTATCCCGCGGCGTGATAGAGACCCAGTACTTC
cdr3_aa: CASSLSRGVIETQYF

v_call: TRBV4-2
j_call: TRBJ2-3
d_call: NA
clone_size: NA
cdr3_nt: TGTGCCAGCAGCCAAAACAGGGGTAGCGGAAGTGATACGCAGTATTTT
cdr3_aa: CASSQNRGSGSDTQYF

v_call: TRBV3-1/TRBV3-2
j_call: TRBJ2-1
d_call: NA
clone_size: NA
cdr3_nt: TGTGCCAGCAGCCAAGTACGTTCCGGGTCTGAGCAGTTCTTC
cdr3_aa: CASSQVRSGSEQFF

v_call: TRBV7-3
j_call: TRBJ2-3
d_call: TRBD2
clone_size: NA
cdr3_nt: TGTGCCAGCAGCTCGTTAGCGGGAGCAACAGATACGCAGTATTTT
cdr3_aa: CASSSLAGATDTQYF

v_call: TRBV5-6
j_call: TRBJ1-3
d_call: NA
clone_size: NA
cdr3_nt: TGTGCCAGCAGCTTGGTCAGTGGAAACACCATATATTTT
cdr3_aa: CASSLVSGNTIYF

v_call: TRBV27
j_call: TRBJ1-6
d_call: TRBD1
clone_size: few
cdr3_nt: TGTGCCAGCAGTTTATTTCCAGGGGGTAGTTCACCCCTCCACTTT
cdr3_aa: CASSLFPGGSSPLHF

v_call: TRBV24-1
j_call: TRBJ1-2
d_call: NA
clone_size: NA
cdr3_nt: TGTGCCACTAAGGGGGAGGGCTATGGCTACACCTTC
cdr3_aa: CATKGEGYGYTF

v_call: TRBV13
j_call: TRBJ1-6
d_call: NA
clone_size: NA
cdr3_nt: TGTGCCAGCAGCTTAAGCAGGATAGGTTCACCCCTCCACTTT
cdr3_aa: CASSLSRIGSPLHF

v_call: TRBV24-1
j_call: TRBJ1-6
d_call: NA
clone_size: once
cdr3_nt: TGTGCCACGCGTCTGAACGAAGATTCACCCCTCCACTTT
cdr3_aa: CATRLNEDSPLHF

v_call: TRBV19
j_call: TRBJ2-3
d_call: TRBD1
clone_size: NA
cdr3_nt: TGTGCCAGTAGTATAGGGGACAGAGGCACAGATACGCAGTATTTT
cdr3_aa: CASSIGDRGTDTQYF

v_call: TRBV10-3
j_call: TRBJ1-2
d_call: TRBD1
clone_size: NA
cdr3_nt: TGTGCCATCAGTGATTATGATGGGGACAGAACGTACTATGGCTACACCTTC
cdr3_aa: CAISDYDGDRTYYGYTF

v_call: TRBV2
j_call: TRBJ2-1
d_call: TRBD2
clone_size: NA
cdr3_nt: TGTGCCAGCAGTGAGTTTTCGGGGGGTTACAATGAGCAGTTCTTC
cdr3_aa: CASSEFSGGYNEQFF

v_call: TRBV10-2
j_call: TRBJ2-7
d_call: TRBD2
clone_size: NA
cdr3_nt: TGCGCCAGCAGTGAGTGGACTAGCGGGCGTAGGGAGCAGTACTTC
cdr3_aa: CASSEWTSGRREQYF

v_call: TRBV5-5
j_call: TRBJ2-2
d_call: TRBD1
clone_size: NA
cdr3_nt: TGTGCCAGCACCGGGACAGTAAACACCGGGGAGCTGTTTTTT
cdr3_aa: CASTGTVNTGELFF

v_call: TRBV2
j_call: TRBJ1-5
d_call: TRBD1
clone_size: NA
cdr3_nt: TGTGCCAGCAACGCACAGGGGACAAATCAGCCCCAGCATTTT
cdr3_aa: CASNAQGTNQPQHF

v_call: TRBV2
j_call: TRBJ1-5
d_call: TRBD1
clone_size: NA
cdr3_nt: TGTGCCAGCAGCGGCGGGACAGACCCTGGGAGCAATCAGCCCCAGCATTTT
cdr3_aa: CASSGGTDPGSNQPQHF

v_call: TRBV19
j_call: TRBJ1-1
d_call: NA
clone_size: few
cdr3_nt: TGTGCCAGTAGTATAACAGCGAACACTGAAGCTTTCTTT
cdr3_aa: CASSITANTEAFF

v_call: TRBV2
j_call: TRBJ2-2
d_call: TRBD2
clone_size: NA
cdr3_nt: TGTGCCACCCCTAGGACTAGCGGGGGGGAGATAGATGGGACCGGGGAGCTGTTTTTT
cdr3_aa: CATPRTSGGEIDGTGELFF

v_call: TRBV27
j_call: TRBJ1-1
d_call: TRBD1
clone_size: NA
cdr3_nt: TGTGCCAGCAGTTCGACAGGGGGCGGACGGGCTTTCTTT
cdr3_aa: CASSSTGGGRAFF

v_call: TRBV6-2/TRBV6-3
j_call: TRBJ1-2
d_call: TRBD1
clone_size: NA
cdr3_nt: TGTGCCAGCAGTCAGGGGGCCGCGGTGTATGGCTACACCTTC
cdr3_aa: CASSQGAAVYGYTF

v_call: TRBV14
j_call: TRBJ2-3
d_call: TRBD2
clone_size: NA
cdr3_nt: TGTGCCAGCAGCCGAATAGCGGGGGGCAGCACAGATACGCAGTATTTT
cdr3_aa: CASSRIAGGSTDTQYF

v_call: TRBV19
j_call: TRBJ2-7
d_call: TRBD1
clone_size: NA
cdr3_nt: TGTGCCAGTAGTAAGGACAGGAGATACGAGCAGTACTTC
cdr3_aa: CASSKDRRYEQYF

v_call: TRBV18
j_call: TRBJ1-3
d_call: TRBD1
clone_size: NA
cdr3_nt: TGTGCCAGCTCGCTAAACAGGGGAGAATCTGGAAACACCATATATTTT
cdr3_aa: CASSLNRGESGNTIYF

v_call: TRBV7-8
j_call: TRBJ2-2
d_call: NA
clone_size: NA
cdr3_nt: TGTGCCAGCAGATACCCACAGGCCGGGGAGCTGTTTTTT
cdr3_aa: CASRYPQAGELFF

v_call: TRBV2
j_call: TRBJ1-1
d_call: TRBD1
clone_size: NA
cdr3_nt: TGTGCCAGCAGTTCAAATCGGGACAGTAGCACTGAAGCTTTCTTT
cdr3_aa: CASSSNRDSSTEAFF

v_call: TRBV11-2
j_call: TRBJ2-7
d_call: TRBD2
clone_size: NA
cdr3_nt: TGTGCCAGCAGCTTAGAAGGAAGCGGGGCCTACGAGCAGTACTTC
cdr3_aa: CASSLEGSGAYEQYF

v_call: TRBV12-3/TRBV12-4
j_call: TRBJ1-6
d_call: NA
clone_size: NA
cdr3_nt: TGTGCCAGCACCTCGGGTTCACCCCTCCACTTT
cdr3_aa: CASTSGSPLHF

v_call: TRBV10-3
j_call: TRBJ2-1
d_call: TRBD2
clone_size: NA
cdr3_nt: TGTGCCATCAGGCCAGCGGGAACGTACAATGAGCAGTTCTTC
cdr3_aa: CAIRPAGTYNEQFF

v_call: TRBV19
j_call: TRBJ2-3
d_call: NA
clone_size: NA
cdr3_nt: TGTGCCAGTAGTTTGCGACAGAACACAGATACGCAGTATTTT
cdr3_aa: CASSLRQNTDTQYF

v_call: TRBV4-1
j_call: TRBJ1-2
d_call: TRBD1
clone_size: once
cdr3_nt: TGCGCCAGCAGCCAAGATTGGCGGACAGGGCGCCTTCTTGGCTACACCTTC
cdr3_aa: CASSQDWRTGRLLGYTF

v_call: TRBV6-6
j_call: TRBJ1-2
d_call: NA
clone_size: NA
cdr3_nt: TGTGCCAGCAACCCGGGGGTGACAACCGGTGGCTACACCTTC
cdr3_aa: CASNPGVTTGGYTF

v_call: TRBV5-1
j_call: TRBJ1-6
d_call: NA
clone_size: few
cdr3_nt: TGCGCCAGCAGCTTGGGACTGATGGATTCACCCCTCCACTTT
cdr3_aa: CASSLGLMDSPLHF

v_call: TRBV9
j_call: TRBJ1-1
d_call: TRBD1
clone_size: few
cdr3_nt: TGTGCCAGCAGCGCGGAACAGGGGCGAAACACTGAAGCTTTCTTT
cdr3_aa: CASSAEQGRNTEAFF

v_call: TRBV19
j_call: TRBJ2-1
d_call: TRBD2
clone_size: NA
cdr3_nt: TGTGCCAGTACTAGCGGGGTTCTTATCTGGAATGAGCAGTTCTTC
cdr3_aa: CASTSGVLIWNEQFF

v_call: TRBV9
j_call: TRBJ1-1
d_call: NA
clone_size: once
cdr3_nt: TGTGCCAGCAGCGCTTCGGAAAGAGGGGCTTTCTTT
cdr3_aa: CASSASERGAFF

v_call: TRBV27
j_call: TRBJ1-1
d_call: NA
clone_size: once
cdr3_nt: TGTGCCAGCAGGGACAACGATGGCACTGAAGCTTTCTTT
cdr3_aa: CASRDNDGTEAFF

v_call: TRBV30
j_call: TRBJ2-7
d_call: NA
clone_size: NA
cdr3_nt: TGTGCCTGGAGTGTATCCCGGAGGGCCTACGAGCAGTACTTC
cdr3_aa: CAWSVSRRAYEQYF

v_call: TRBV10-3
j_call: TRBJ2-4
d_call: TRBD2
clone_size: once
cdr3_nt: TGTGCCATCAGTGAGTTTCCCCAAGGACTAGCGGGGAACATTCAGTACTTC
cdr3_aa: CAISEFPQGLAGNIQYF

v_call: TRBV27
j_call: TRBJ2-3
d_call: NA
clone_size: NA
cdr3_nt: TGTGCCAGCAGTTTATTAGTCTCAGGGCAGGGAAGCACAGATACGCAGTATTTT
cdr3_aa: CASSLLVSGQGSTDTQYF

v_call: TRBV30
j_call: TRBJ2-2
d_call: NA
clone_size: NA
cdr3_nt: TGTGCCTCCCTAGAGAAGAACAGGGTTCCCGGGGAGCTGTTTTTT
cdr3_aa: CASLEKNRVPGELFF

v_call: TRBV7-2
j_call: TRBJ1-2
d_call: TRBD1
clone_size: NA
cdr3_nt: TGTGCCAGCAGCCCAGACGGGACAGGGGGTTCTGGCTACACCTTC
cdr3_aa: CASSPDGTGGSGYTF

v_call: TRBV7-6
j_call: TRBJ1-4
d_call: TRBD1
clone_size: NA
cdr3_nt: TGTGCCAGCAGCTTATACTGGACAGGGCATAATGAAAAACTGTTTTTT
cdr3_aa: CASSLYWTGHNEKLFF

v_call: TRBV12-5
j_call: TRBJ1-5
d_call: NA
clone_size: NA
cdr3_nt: TGTGCTAGTGGTTTGGTCTCGCCGAGTTATAGCAATCAGCCCCAGCATTTT
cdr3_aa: CASGLVSPSYSNQPQHF

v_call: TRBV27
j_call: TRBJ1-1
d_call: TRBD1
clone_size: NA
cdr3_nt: TGTGCCAGCAGTTTTCGCCCGGGACAGCTAAACACTGAAGCTTTCTTT
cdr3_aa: CASSFRPGQLNTEAFF

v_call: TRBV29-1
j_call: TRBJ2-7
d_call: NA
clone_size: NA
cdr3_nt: TGCAGCGTTAGGGATGGAGGGGAGCAGTACTTC
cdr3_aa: CSVRDGGEQYF

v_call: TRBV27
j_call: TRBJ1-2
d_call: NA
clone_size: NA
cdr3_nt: TGTGCCAGCAGGATCGTTAGCGTATGGCTACTGGGCTACACCTTC
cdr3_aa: CASRIVSVWLLGYTF

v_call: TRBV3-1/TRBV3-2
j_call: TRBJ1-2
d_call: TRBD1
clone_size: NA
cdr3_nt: TGTGCCAGCAGCCCGCGTGGGACAGGGGTTGGCTACACCTTC
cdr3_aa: CASSPRGTGVGYTF

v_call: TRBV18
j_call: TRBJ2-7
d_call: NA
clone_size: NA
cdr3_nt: TGTGCCAGCTCACCGAACCGGGACTTCTACGAGCAGTACTTC
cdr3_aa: CASSPNRDFYEQYF

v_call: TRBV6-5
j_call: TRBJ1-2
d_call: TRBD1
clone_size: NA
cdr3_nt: TGTGCCAGCAGATGGACGACAACAGGGGGAGGCTACACCTTC
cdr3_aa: CASRWTTTGGGYTF

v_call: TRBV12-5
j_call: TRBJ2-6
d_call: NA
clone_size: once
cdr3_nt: TGTGCTAGTGGTTTGGGGGCCTCTGGGGCCAACGTCCTGACTTTC
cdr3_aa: CASGLGASGANVLTF